The source of this TCR beta chain is a study of control samples from healthy donors and cancer patients. The protocol was immunoSEQ multiplex PCR, while the TCRdb copy is restricted to in-frame clones and leaves out a portion. The sample records just under 150,000 clones, about 91% being singletons. This CDR3 has 15 amino acids. The V gene lost 4 bases and the J gene lost 1 base, with 11 bases spanning the gap. Germline CDR1 is LNHDA and CDR2 is SQIVND (reference sequence). The material sequenced was blood. The TCR originated in a man aged 25-45 years in good health. J is TRBJ1-5 and V is TRBV19, with D unclear. DNA for the CDR3: TGTGCCAGTAGTAGCCGGGCCGGGAGCAATCAGCCCCAGCATTTT. Its translation: CASSSRAGSNQPQHF.